The 21 T cell receptor beta chains given below trace back to one sample, sequenced in a study of blood T cell repertoires in COVID-19. TCRdb keeps only in-frame clones here, not all; method: immunoSEQ multiplex PCR. This table holds approximately 160,000 clones, under 90% found once. Input material: PBMCs or T cells enriched from blood (not recorded which). These receptors were collected from a woman between 50 and 59 years old who had recovered from COVID-19.

The CDR3, as DNA: TGTGCCAGCAGTTTTTACAGGGATAGTAACTATGGCTACACCTTC. It translates to CASSFYRDSNYGYTF. This chain connects TRBV6-6 to TRBJ1-2; possible D gene TRBD1, 6 bases. Trimming stripped 4 bases from V and 1 base from J, with 13 bases between. The CDR3 is made up of 15 amino acids. Germline loops: CDR1 MNHNY, CDR2 SVGAGI (reference sequence).

The genes are TRBV7-3 and TRBJ1-3, with D possibly TRBD1 on 5 matching bases. V lost 0 bases and J lost 4, with 10 bases in between. The CDR3 sequence is 15 residues long. Per the germline V gene, CDR1 is SGHTA and CDR2 is FQGTGA. The CDR3 nucleotides read TGTGCCAGCAGCTTAACCGGGGGAGCCGGAAACACCATATATTTT. This gives the protein CASSLTGGAGNTIYF.

J is TRBJ1-4 and V is TRBV5-1; the match to TRBD1 covers 10 bases. After removal of 5 bases from V and 8 bases from J, the junction contained 3 bases not matched to a gene. CDR1 and CDR2 from the germline V gene are SGHRS and YFSETQ. This CDR3 region has 13 residues. The CDR3 protein is CASRGQGQEKLFF. The DNA for the CDR3 is TGCGCCAGCAGGGGACAGGGGCAGGAAAAACTGTTTTTT.

This clone was observed a single time. The genes are TRBV5-1 and TRBJ1-5, with a tentative D call TRBD1 (5 bases). Trimming removed 4 bases at V and 4 bases at J, with 15 bases between. Germline V lookup: CDR1 SGHRS, CDR2 YFSETQ. The CDR3 loop spans 15 amino acids. CDR3 sequence reads: CASSRTGGRNQPQHF. The CDR3 DNA sequence: TGCGCCAGCAGCCGTACGGGGGGAAGGAATCAGCCCCAGCATTTT.

This clone was detected only a few times. The rearrangement uses TRBV28 and TRBJ2-7; no clear D. Germline-derived CDR1 and CDR2 are MDHEN and SYDVKM. V was clipped by 2 bases and J by 3 bases, with 8 bases between them. This CDR3 has 13 residues. CDR3 in amino acids: CASSLLASYEQYF. The CDR3 nucleotides read TGTGCCAGCAGTTTACTGGCCAGCTACGAGCAGTACTTC. Looking up the rest from reference TRBV28 and TRBJ2-7 gives the full variable domain: DVKVTQSSRYLVKRTGEKVFLECVQDMDHENMFWYRQDPGLGLRLIYFSYDVKMKEKGDIPEGYSVSREKKERFSLILESASTNQTSMYLCASSLLASYEQYFGPGTRLTVT.

The chain links TRBV9 to TRBJ1-1; TRBD1 is a possible D gene (5 bases). V lost 4 bases and J 1 base, leaving 14 bases between the germline ends. CDR3 size: 15 residues. Germline lookup yields CDR1 SGDLS and CDR2 YYNGEE. The CDR3 DNA follows: TGTGCCAGCAGCCCCACCTCACAGGCGAACACTGAAGCTTTCTTT. It is translated as CASSPTSQANTEAFF.

The chain joins TRBV5-1 to TRBJ1-1; D perhaps matches TRBD1 (5 bases). The V end was cut by 0 bases, the J end by 0 bases, with 9 bases between. The CDR3 consists of 15 residues. The germline CDR1 and CDR2 sequences are SGHRS and YFSETQ. CDR3 in DNA: TGCGCCAGCAGCTTGGGCGGGACGGTGAACACTGAAGCTTTCTTT. It codes for CASSLGGTVNTEAFF. The full variable domain, completed using reference TRBV5-1 and TRBJ1-1, is KAGVTQTPRYLIKTRGQQVTLSCSPISGHRSVSWYQQTPGQGLQFLFEYFSETQRNKGNFPGRFSGRQFSNSRSEMNVSTLELGDSALYLCASSLGGTVNTEAFFGQGTRLTVV.

The chain combines TRBV5-1 with TRBJ2-3, with 9 bases aligning to TRBD2. There are 16 residues in the CDR3. V trimming: 5 bases; J trimming: 2 bases; junction bases outside the gene matches: 9. Germline loops: CDR1 SGHRS, CDR2 YFSETQ. CDR3 coding DNA: TGCGCCAGCAGGCGATCTAGCGGGGCAAACACAGATACGCAGTATTTT. Translated: CASRRSSGANTDTQYF.

The rearrangement links TRBV7-3 to TRBJ2-2; the match to TRBD2 covers 9 bases. CDR1 and CDR2 (germline): SGHTA, FQGTGA. The CDR3 length is 15 residues. V lost 0 bases to trimming and J lost 6 bases; unmatched junction nucleotides: 2. The CDR3 protein is CASSLTSGSPGELFF. CDR3 in DNA: TGTGCCAGCAGCTTAACTAGCGGGAGCCCCGGGGAGCTGTTTTTT.

The chain carries TRBV12-3 or TRBV12-4 and TRBJ1-5; D call uncertain. V was clipped by 6 bases and J by 6 bases, with 9 bases between them. This CDR3 contains 12 residues. The DNA of the CDR3 is TGTGCCAGCAGCCTCGTCCCTCAGCCCCAGCATTTT. Translation: CASSLVPQPQHF.

V is TRBV4-2 and J is TRBJ2-5, with D possibly matching TRBD2 (5 bases). The CDR3 length is 15 residues. Germline assignment: CDR1 LGHNA and CDR2 YNFKEQ. Trimming removed 0 bases at V and 5 bases at J, with 13 bases between. The CDR3 region is CASSQDLQRGETQYF. The CDR3 region has the DNA TGTGCCAGCAGCCAAGATTTACAGAGAGGGGAGACCCAGTACTTC.

This chain joins TRBV19 and TRBJ1-1; D remains ambiguous. The CDR3 sequence is 14 residues long. Germline CDR1 is LNHDA and CDR2 is SQIVND (reference sequence). Trimming took off 3 bases at V and 6 bases at J, with 14 bases between the two ends. In DNA form, the CDR3 reads TGTGCCAGTAGTATGTTCGTCCCGGGAGCTGAAGCTTTCTTT. As protein: CASSMFVPGAEAFF.

Remarks on this clone: It may be a read error: a sequence one base away is much more abundant. The sample has other DNA sequences that encode this CDR3 too. The rearrangement uses TRBV9 and TRBJ2-2; TRBD2 agrees at 10 bases. In germline, CDR1 is SGDLS, CDR2 YYNGEE. There are 17 residues in the CDR3. Here the CDR3 reads CASSVSVSSGSSGELFF. For the CDR3, the DNA is TGTGCCAGTAGCGTATCTGTGTCTAGCGGGAGTTCCGGGGAGCTGTTTTTT.

The rearrangement joins TRBV27 to TRBJ2-7; 9 positions agree with TRBD1. V trimming: 3 bases; J trimming: 4 bases; junction bases outside the gene matches: 7. This CDR3 region has 15 residues. The germline V gene has CDR1 MNHEY and CDR2 SMNVEV (reference sequence). CDR3 in DNA: TGTGCCAGCAGTTTTACCGGGACAGGGCCTTACGAGCAGTACTTC. It codes for CASSFTGTGPYEQYF.

The rearrangement links TRBV25-1 to TRBJ1-6; TRBD1 is a possible D gene (6 bases). This CDR3 comprises 15 residues. The germline V gene has CDR1 MGHDK and CDR2 SYGVNS. Deletions cut 1 base from V and 7 bases from J, with 11 bases between. CDR3 coding DNA: TGTGCCAGCAGTGAATTTGGTACAGGGAATTCACCCCTCCACTTT. It specifies CASSEFGTGNSPLHF.

This sequence joins TRBV5-1 and TRBJ2-1; TRBD2 matches at 15 bases. Germline V gives CDR1 SGHRS, CDR2 YFSETQ. The junction had 3 bases not matched to a gene; V was cut back by 3 bases and J by 8 bases. The CDR3 covers 15 residues. DNA for the CDR3: TGCGCCAGCAGCTACAGGACTAGCGGGGGGGATGAGCAGTTCTTC. Its translation is CASSYRTSGGDEQFF. Supplemented by reference TRBV5-1 and TRBJ2-1, the full variable domain reads KAGVTQTPRYLIKTRGQQVTLSCSPISGHRSVSWYQQTPGQGLQFLFEYFSETQRNKGNFPGRFSGRQFSNSRSEMNVSTLELGDSALYLCASSYRTSGGDEQFFGPGTRLTVL.

V is TRBV28 and J is TRBJ1-2; 7 positions match TRBD1. There are 11 residues in the CDR3. The trim removed 10 bases at V and 4 bases at J, leaving 3 bases unmatched. The V gene's germline CDR1 is MDHEN and CDR2 SYDVKM. CDR3 loop: CATGDSYGYTF. DNA of the CDR3: TGTGCCACCGGGGACAGCTATGGCTACACCTTC.

This clone was detected only a few times. The chain employs TRBV6-5 and TRBJ1-5, with D uncertain. Germline V gene lookup returns CDR1 MNHEY and CDR2 SVGAGI. The CDR3 is made up of 13 amino acids. Trimming shortened V by 7 bases and J by 4 bases, and 11 bases separated the two germline ends. CDR3 nucleotides: TGTGCCAGCAAATGGGGAGGTAATCAGCCCCAGCATTTT. Protein: CASKWGGNQPQHF.

In its sample, this clone was seen once. This sample also contains other DNA sequences that code for the same CDR3. This CDR3 is CATSAAGGTDTQYF. CDR3 nucleotides: TGTGCCACCAGTGCCGCGGGGGGGACGGATACGCAGTATTTT. The chain joins TRBV24-1 to TRBJ2-3; 9 positions agree with TRBD2. This CDR3 contains 14 residues. CDR1 is KGHDR, CDR2 SFDVKD, per germline. With V trimmed by 5 bases and J by 6 bases, 5 bases remained unmatched.

V gene TRBV14 combines with J gene TRBJ2-1; 8 bases agree with TRBD2. The CDR3 length is 17 residues. V trimming: 2 bases; J trimming: 2 bases; junction bases outside the gene matches: 8. Per germline, CDR1 SGHDN and CDR2 FVKESK. The CDR3 region is CASSQKAGLDAYNEQFF. CDR3 nucleotide sequence: TGTGCCAGCAGCCAAAAGGCGGGACTAGATGCCTACAATGAGCAGTTCTTC.

The CDR3 DNA sequence: TGTGCCAGCAGTTACCTGGGGAGGGAAAAACTGTTTTTT. Protein product: CASSYLGREKLFF. The chain carries TRBV6-5 and TRBJ1-4; unclear D gene. This CDR3 spans 13 amino acids. V shed 2 bases and J shed 8 bases, with 9 bases lying between them. The germline V gene encodes CDR1 MNHEY and CDR2 SVGAGI.